This passage covers 20 T cell receptor beta chains from one sample sequenced in a study of vaccination effects on CD4 cells after COVID-19. For these receptors, no antigen is known. ViraFEST used viral peptide pools to expand antigen-specific CD4+ T cells before sequencing. Between days 10 and 11 of culture, CD4+ T cells were separated out. Nucleocapsid antibodies were negative in the vaccine recipients, who had never had SARS-CoV-2 infection. Clones were sequenced by immunoSEQ multiplex PCR, and TCRdb holds only the in-frame ones, with some missing. The sample yields 71,000 or so clones, over 65% seen once. Material: CD4+ T cells from PBMCs cultured with HCoV-OC43 spike peptides, obtained before COVID-19 vaccination. Regarding subset: HCoV-OC43 spike overlapping peptide pool stimulation. The receptor source for this set is a human donor who received a COVID-19 vaccine.

CDR3: CASSADRGYEQFF. CDR3 DNA sequence: TGTGCCAGCAGCGCAGACAGGGGCTATGAGCAGTTCTTC. This chain joins TRBV5-4 and TRBJ2-1; 8 bases fit TRBD1. V lost 4 bases and J lost 8; bases outside the gene matches: 5. CDR3 length equals 13 residues. CDR1 is SGHNT, CDR2 YYREEE, per germline (reference sequence).

CDR3 DNA: TGTGCCAGCAAGCAGGGACCGATTAGCAATCAGCCCCAGCATTTT. Translating gives CASKQGPISNQPQHF. This chain joins TRBV27 and TRBJ1-5, with D possibly matching TRBD1 (5 bases). Trimming shortened V by 7 bases and J by 0 bases, and 13 bases separated the two germline ends. The V gene's germline CDR1 is MNHEY and CDR2 SMNVEV (reference sequence). The CDR3 totals 15 residues.

This sequence joins TRBV10-3 and TRBJ2-5, with D possibly being TRBD2 (5 bases). V gave up 8 bases and J gave up 4 bases, with 23 bases separating them. The CDR3 runs to 16 residues. CDR1 is ENHRY and CDR2 is SYGVKD in the germline V gene. The CDR3 coding sequence is TGTGCCATCCAAGCTGTCCGGAATAGGGAGATAGAGACCCAGTACTTC. This gives the protein CAIQAVRNREIETQYF.

This rearrangement joins TRBV5-1 to TRBJ2-5; 7 bases match TRBD2. CDR3 length equals 15 residues. In germline, CDR1 is SGHRS, CDR2 YFSETQ. J gave up 1 base and V 5 bases, and 8 bases lay outside the gene matches. This chain's CDR3 is CASRPLASLQETQYF. The CDR3 bases are TGCGCCAGCAGACCACTAGCGTCCCTCCAAGAGACCCAGTACTTC.

The chain joins TRBV4-1 to TRBJ2-2, with D unclear. Trimming pared 1 base from V and 7 bases from J, leaving 10 bases between. CDR3 length equals 14 residues. Per the germline V gene, CDR1 is MGHRA and CDR2 is YSYEKL. This chain's CDR3 is CASSQVGSIGELFF. The CDR3 DNA reads as TGCGCCAGCAGCCAAGTGGGTAGCATCGGGGAGCTGTTTTTT.

This clone was observed a handful of times. The chain joins TRBV5-1 to TRBJ2-2; D unresolved. This CDR3 region has 13 residues. V lost 2 bases and J 6 bases, leaving 8 bases between the germline ends. Germline V gene sequence: CDR1 SGHRS, CDR2 YFSETQ. CDR3 amino acids: CASSLLYAGELFF. In DNA, the CDR3 is TGCGCCAGCAGCTTACTATACGCCGGGGAGCTGTTTTTT.

This clone was counted a few times. The J gene is TRBJ1-2, the V gene TRBV6-6; tentative D call: TRBD1 (6 bases). The V end was cut by 2 bases, the J end by 2 bases, with 9 bases between. CDR3 size: 14 residues. Looked up from germline, CDR1 is MNHNY and CDR2 is SVGAGI (reference sequence). CDR3 DNA: TGTGCCAGCAGTTACAAGGGGGTGAACTATGGCTACACCTTC. This encodes CASSYKGVNYGYTF.

This clone was detected only a few times. This rearrangement joins TRBV6-2 or TRBV6-3 to TRBJ1-1; a possible D gene is TRBD1 (6 bases). Trimming removed 0 bases from V and 11 bases from J, with 19 bases in between. The CDR3 consists of 15 residues. CDR1 and CDR2 (germline): MNHEY, SVGEGT. CDR3 sequence reads: CASSYSNIGTGQAFF. The CDR3 DNA reads TGTGCCAGCAGTTACTCAAACATCGGAACAGGGCAGGCTTTCTTT.

This chain links TRBV30 with TRBJ2-3; 7 nucleotides agree with TRBD1. The germline V gene has CDR1 GTSNPN and CDR2 SVGIG (reference sequence). With V trimmed by 5 bases and J by 0 bases, 11 bases remained unmatched. The CDR3 loop spans 16 amino acids. CDR3 DNA: TGTGCCTGGGATAGGGACAGACCATTTAGCACAGATACGCAGTATTTT. Encoded protein: CAWDRDRPFSTDTQYF.

This chain connects TRBV29-1 to TRBJ2-5; D is ambiguous. The CDR3 is made up of 13 amino acids. Trimming left V 2 bases short and J 5 bases short, with 12 bases between. Per germline, CDR1 SQVTM and CDR2 ANQGSEA. The CDR3 spells CSVEPSSAETQYF. CDR3 DNA sequence: TGCAGCGTTGAACCCTCGTCCGCCGAGACCCAGTACTTC.

V is TRBV29-1 and J is TRBJ2-3; D may match TRBD1 or TRBD2 (5 bases each). CDR3 length: 11 residues. Germline lookup yields CDR1 SQVTM and CDR2 ANQGSEA. V gave up 6 bases and J gave up 6 bases, with 10 bases separating them. The CDR3 DNA sequence: TGCAGCGTCCGGGGCTGGGATACGCAGTATTTT. It yields the protein CSVRGWDTQYF.

The chain recombines TRBV12-5 with TRBJ1-5; maybe TRBD1 (5 bases). Trimming took 3 bases from V and 0 from J, leaving 9 bases between them. CDR3 length: 15 amino acids. CDR1 is LGHNT, CDR2 FRNRAP, per germline. The CDR3 DNA sequence: TGTGCTAGTGGTTTTGGTCAGGGTAGCAATCAGCCCCAGCATTTT. Amino acids: CASGFGQGSNQPQHF.

The chain links TRBV24-1 to TRBJ2-1; TRBD2 aligns across 11 bases. J gave up 2 bases and V 3 bases, and 14 bases lay outside the gene matches. The germline CDR1 and CDR2 sequences are KGHDR and SFDVKD. CDR3 size: 20 residues. CDR3: CATSDPTSGANWEAYNEQFF. The CDR3 DNA sequence: TGTGCCACCAGTGATCCGACTAGCGGGGCTAATTGGGAGGCCTACAATGAGCAGTTCTTC.

V gene TRBV27 combines with J gene TRBJ2-7, with D unresolved. Germline loops: CDR1 MNHEY, CDR2 SMNVEV (reference sequence). This CDR3 contains 11 residues. The ends were cut back, 0 bases at V and 10 bases at J, with 7 bases in the middle. The CDR3 coding sequence is TGTGCCAGCAGTTTATCTGGCCCCCAGTACGTC. Translating it yields CASSLSGPQYV.

V usage is TRBV27 and J usage is TRBJ1-3, with D perhaps matching TRBD1 (6 bases). Germline V gene sequence: CDR1 MNHEY, CDR2 SMNVEV (reference sequence). CDR3 size: 15 residues. Trimming took off 8 bases at V and 4 bases at J, with 18 bases between the two ends. CDR3: CASALIGQPGNTIYF. For the CDR3, the DNA is TGTGCCAGCGCGCTGATAGGACAGCCCGGAAACACCATATATTTT.

The chain combines TRBV3-1 (or the pseudogene TRBV3-2) with TRBJ2-7; D gene ambiguous. The V end lost 4 bases, the J end lost 6 bases, and 7 bases lay between the germline ends. This CDR3 comprises 11 residues. Germline V gene data show CDR1 as LGHDT and CDR2 as YNNKEL (reference sequence). CDR3 coding DNA: TGTGCCAGCAGCCGCGGCGCCGAGCAGTACGTC. It codes for CASSRGAEQYV.

This chain uses TRBV19 with TRBJ1-4; the D is unclear. This CDR3 has 15 amino acids. The germline V gene has CDR1 LNHDA and CDR2 SQIVND (reference sequence). Deletions cut 5 bases from V and 0 bases from J, with 10 bases between. The CDR3 protein is CASSAGNPTNEKLFF. The CDR3 DNA sequence: TGTGCCAGTAGTGCCGGGAATCCAACTAATGAAAAACTGTTTTTT.

The rearrangement links TRBV7-2 to TRBJ2-3; unclear D gene. The length of the CDR3 is 13 residues. Trimming took off 5 bases at V and 6 bases at J, with 12 bases between the two ends. Germline loops: CDR1 SGHTA, CDR2 FQGNSA. The CDR3 sequence is CASSLQLSDTQYF. CDR3 nucleotide sequence: TGTGCCAGCAGCCTACAATTGTCGGATACGCAGTATTTT.

The rearrangement uses TRBV24-1 and TRBJ2-3; 8 bases fit TRBD1. J lost 6 bases, V lost 3 bases, and 7 bases had no gene match. The CDR3 is made up of 15 amino acids. In germline, CDR1 is KGHDR, CDR2 SFDVKD. The CDR3 DNA is TGTGCCACCAGTGATGAGACAGGGGAAACGGATACGCAGTATTTT. Translated, it gives CATSDETGETDTQYF.

This clone was picked up one time. This sequence joins TRBV2 and TRBJ2-1, with a weak D call TRBD1 (5 bases). Trimming removed 2 bases at V and 2 bases at J, with 10 bases between. This CDR3 contains 15 residues. The germline V gene has CDR1 SNHLY and CDR2 FYNNEI. DNA for the CDR3: TGTGCCAGCAGTGAACGGATAGGGGCCTACAATGAGCAGTTCTTC. It translates to CASSERIGAYNEQFF.